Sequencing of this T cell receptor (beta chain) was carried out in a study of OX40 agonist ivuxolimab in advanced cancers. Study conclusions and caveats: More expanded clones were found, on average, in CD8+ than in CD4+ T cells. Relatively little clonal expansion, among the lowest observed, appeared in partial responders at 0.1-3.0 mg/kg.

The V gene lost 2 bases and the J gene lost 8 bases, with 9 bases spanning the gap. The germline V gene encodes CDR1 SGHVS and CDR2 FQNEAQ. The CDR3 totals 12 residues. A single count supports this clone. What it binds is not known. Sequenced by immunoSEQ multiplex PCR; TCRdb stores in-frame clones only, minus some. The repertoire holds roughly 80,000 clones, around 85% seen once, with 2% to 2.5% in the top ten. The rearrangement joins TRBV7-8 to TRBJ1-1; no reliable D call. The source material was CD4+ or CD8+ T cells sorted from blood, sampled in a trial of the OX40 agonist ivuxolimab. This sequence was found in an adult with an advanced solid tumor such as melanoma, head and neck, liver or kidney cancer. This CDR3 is CASSLSPPEAFF. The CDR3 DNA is TGTGCCAGCAGCTTAAGCCCCCCCGAAGCTTTCTTT.